This passage covers 8 T cell receptor beta chains from one sample sequenced in a study of T cell repertoires in cytomegalovirus infection. TCRdb re-analysed the reads in MiXCR, keeping a single row per CDR3 protein. In the table there are roughly 240,000 distinct CDR3 sequences, 6.5% of which are singletons. The sequenced material came from PBMCs. The receptors come from a human donor in good health (CMV status not recorded). Some clones in this sample may be carry-over from other donors' samples.

Ten or more counts support this clonotype. The chain combines TRBV12-3 or TRBV12-4 with TRBJ1-2, with a weak D call TRBD1 (5 bases). CDR3 length equals 11 residues. Trimming took 6 bases from V and 8 from J, leaving 10 bases between them. CDR3 amino acids: CASRDNGGYTF. In nucleotides, the CDR3 is TGTGCCAGCAGGGACAACGGAGGCTACACCTTC.

This clonotype has a count of ten or more. This chain uses TRBV14 with TRBJ2-1, with D hard to call. Trimming cost V 4 bases and J 3 bases, with 16 bases left between them. CDR1 SGHDN and CDR2 FVKESK come from the germline V gene. CDR3 size: 16 residues. The CDR3 DNA is TGTGCCAGCAGCCCACTCGGCAGTAGTATCTACAATGAGCAGTTCTTC. Its translation is CASSPLGSSIYNEQFF.

The chain employs TRBV20-1 and TRBJ1-5; D is unclear. The CDR3 consists of 18 residues. CDR1 DFQATT and CDR2 SNEGSKA come from the germline V gene (reference sequence). V was pared by 0 bases and J by 6 bases, with 24 bases between. CDR3 in amino acids: CSAREDAGEQPYGQPQHF. In nucleotides, the CDR3 is TGCAGTGCTAGAGAAGACGCTGGGGAACAGCCGTACGGTCAGCCCCAGCATTTT.

This clonotype occurred a few times. The chain employs TRBV11-3 and TRBJ2-6, with 8 bases that match TRBD2. The germline V gene has CDR1 SGHNT and CDR2 YENEEA. With V trimmed by 5 bases and J by 3 bases, 9 bases remained unmatched. CDR3 length: 17 amino acids. CDR3 nucleotides: TGTGCCAGCAGCCGGGGGGGGCTCTCTTTTGGGGCCAACGTCCTGACTTTC. Translating it yields CASSRGGLSFGANVLTF.

This clonotype appeared a few times. The rearrangement links TRBV9 to TRBJ2-1; a possible D gene is TRBD1 (6 bases). CDR3 length equals 16 residues. Germline V CDR1 and CDR2: SGDLS, YYNGEE. Trimming left V 0 bases short and J 0 bases short, with 10 bases between. CDR3 protein: CASSVAGGSSYNEQFF. The DNA of the CDR3 is TGTGCCAGCAGCGTAGCTGGGGGCAGCTCCTACAATGAGCAGTTCTTC. The full variable domain, in which reference TRBV9 and TRBJ2-1 provide the parts outside the CDR3, is DSGVTQTPKHLITATGQRVTLRCSPRSGDLSVYWYQQSLDQGLQFLIQYYNGEERAKGNILERFSAQQFPDLHSELNLSSLELGDSALYFCASSVAGGSSYNEQFFGPGTRLTVL.

In regard to this clonotype: An end of the junction does not agree with germline; a read error may underlie this. This chain connects TRBV2 to TRBJ1-5; D gene unclear. Germline V lookup: CDR1 SNHLY, CDR2 FYNNEI. This CDR3 is 17 amino acids long. CDR3 protein: CASSLGSVSYSNHPQHF. In DNA form, the CDR3 reads TGTGCCAGCAGTTTAGGGAGCGTCAGCTATAGCAATCATCCCCAGCATTTT.

This clonotype was seen ten or more times. The chain couples TRBV4-2 to TRBJ1-5; TRBD1 might be the D (5 bases). This CDR3 is 14 amino acids long. The V end was cut by 0 bases, the J end by 5 bases, with 8 bases between. Germline CDR1 reads LGHNA; CDR2 reads YNFKEQ. The CDR3 protein is CASSQDQGDQPQHF. CDR3 DNA sequence: TGTGCCAGCAGCCAAGATCAGGGCGATCAGCCCCAGCATTTT.

This clonotype was detected many times. The CDR3 loop reads CASSYGGGTEAFF. The CDR3 nucleotides are TGTGCCAGCAGTTATGGAGGGGGCACTGAAGCTTTCTTT. The chain recombines TRBV6-5 with TRBJ1-1; perhaps TRBD1 as D (6 bases). CDR3 size: 13 residues. V was pared by 3 bases and J by 4 bases, with 9 bases between. Germline V gene lookup returns CDR1 MNHEY and CDR2 SVGAGI.